This TCR beta chain was identified during a study of control samples from healthy donors and cancer patients. The CDR3 contains 16 residues. CDR1 is SGHVS, CDR2 FNYEAQ, per germline. V was trimmed by 3 bases and J by 2 bases, leaving 13 bases between them. Here immunoSEQ multiplex PCR was the method, and the copy in TCRdb shows in-frame clones only, minus some. The sample holds about 89,000 clones, around nine tenths seen once. The chain carries TRBV7-6 and TRBJ2-2; TRBD2 is a possible D gene (6 bases). The sequenced sample consisted of blood. The receptor was derived from a man aged 30 to 45 in good health. DNA for the CDR3: TGTGCCAGCAGCTTCGGAGGGCAAATTAACACCGGGGAGCTGTTTTTT. It specifies CASSFGGQINTGELFF.